Shown below are 28 T cell receptor beta chains from a single sample sequenced in a study of T cell responses to AZD1222 COVID-19 vaccine. Assay: immunoSEQ multiplex PCR; the TCRdb copy retains only in-frame clones and omits some. Altogether around 170,000 clones are present, approximately 91% being singletons, with the ten largest covering over 0.75%. The specimen comprised peripheral blood, sampled on day 0 of AZD1222 vaccination. The receptors come from an adult in good health.

This chain uses TRBV2 with TRBJ2-4; D perhaps matches TRBD1 (5 bases). Per the germline V gene, CDR1 is SNHLY and CDR2 is FYNNEI. The CDR3 is made up of 13 amino acids. Trimming removed 6 bases from V and 8 bases from J, with 14 bases in between. CDR3 coding DNA: TGTGCCAGCAGAGGACAAACGGTCGACATTCAGTACTTC. Translating it yields CASRGQTVDIQYF.

The genes are TRBV7-9 and TRBJ1-5, with 8 bases identical to TRBD1. With V trimmed by 8 bases and J by 7 bases, 13 bases remained unmatched. Germline lookup yields CDR1 SEHNR and CDR2 FQNEAQ (reference sequence). This CDR3 has 15 amino acids. The CDR3 region is CASRSVDRVGQPQHF. The CDR3 region has the DNA TGTGCCAGCCGGAGTGTGGACAGGGTTGGCCAGCCCCAGCATTTT.

This chain joins TRBV11-1 and TRBJ2-7, with a tentative D call TRBD1 (6 bases). V dropped 3 bases and J dropped 3 bases, with 12 bases sitting between them. The CDR3 has 14 residues. Germline values: CDR1 SGHAT, CDR2 FQDESV (reference sequence). CDR3 region: CASSFRDMIYEQYF. The DNA of the CDR3 is TGTGCCAGCAGCTTCCGGGACATGATCTACGAGCAGTACTTC.

This chain joins TRBV18 and TRBJ1-6; no firm D call. Trimming stripped 6 bases from V and 5 bases from J, with 11 bases between. The CDR3 contains 14 residues. Looked up from germline, CDR1 is KGHSH and CDR2 is LQKENI. CDR3 in amino acids: CASSRALNNSPLHF. The CDR3 region has the DNA TGTGCCAGCTCGAGGGCTCTGAATAATTCACCCCTCCACTTT.

V and J are TRBV9 and TRBJ1-5, with 10 bases that match TRBD1. The CDR3 extends over 14 amino acids. Germline CDR1 is SGDLS and CDR2 is YYNGEE. V was clipped by 3 bases and J by 5 bases; unmatched bases: 2. In DNA form, the CDR3 reads TGTGCCAGCAGCGCCGGGACAGGGGATCAGCCCCAGCATTTT. It encodes CASSAGTGDQPQHF.

This clone was seen just once. The V gene is TRBV11-2, the J gene TRBJ2-7; D not resolved. The CDR3 is made up of 13 amino acids. The germline CDR1 and CDR2 sequences are SGHAT and FQNNGV. V shed 4 bases and J shed 3 bases, with 10 bases lying between them. The CDR3 nucleotides read TGTGCCAGCAGCTCGGACCGGATCTACGAGCAGTACTTC. Translated, it gives CASSSDRIYEQYF.

The J gene is TRBJ2-1, the V gene TRBV29-1; 8 nucleotides match TRBD1. This CDR3 contains 14 residues. With V trimmed by 3 bases and J by 5 bases, 6 bases remained unmatched. Germline V gene lookup returns CDR1 SQVTM and CDR2 ANQGSEA. The CDR3 nucleotides read TGCAGCGTTGAGTCGACAGGGGTAGACAATGAGCAGTTCTTC. It codes for CSVESTGVDNEQFF.

This chain connects TRBV5-1 to TRBJ2-2; D could derive from TRBD1 or TRBD2 (5 bases each). Trimming removed 3 bases from V and 8 bases from J, with 20 bases in between. The CDR3 is 16 amino acids. In germline, CDR1 is SGHRS, CDR2 YFSETQ. Here the CDR3 reads CASSSIGGVDGGELFF. The CDR3 DNA reads TGCGCCAGCAGCTCCATTGGGGGAGTCGACGGTGGGGAGCTGTTTTTT.

The rearrangement joins TRBV19 to TRBJ2-1; 10 bases map to TRBD2. There are 18 residues in the CDR3. Germline loops: CDR1 LNHDA, CDR2 SQIVND (reference sequence). V trimming: 8 bases; J trimming: 0 bases; junction bases outside the gene matches: 13. In nucleotides, the CDR3 is TGTGCCAGTGCTAGCGGGAGTGCCCTTGGAGGCTCCTACAATGAGCAGTTCTTC. It specifies CASASGSALGGSYNEQFF. The variable domain in full, with the rest retrieved from reference TRBV19 and TRBJ2-1, is DGGITQSPKYLFRKEGQNVTLSCEQNLNHDAMYWYRQDPGQGLRLIYYSQIVNDFQKGDIAEGYSVSREKKESFPLTVTSAQKNPTAFYLCASASGSALGGSYNEQFFGPGTRLTVL.

The rearrangement links TRBV5-1 to TRBJ1-3, with TRBD1 as a possible D gene (6 bases). Germline CDR1 is SGHRS and CDR2 is YFSETQ. Deletions cut 2 bases from V and 8 bases from J, with 8 bases between. The length of the CDR3 is 12 residues. In nucleotides, the CDR3 is TGCGCCAGCAGCTTACAGGGTGACACCATATATTTT. Its translation is CASSLQGDTIYF.

The chain links TRBV6-6 to TRBJ2-7; the D gene is possibly TRBD2 (5 bases). The V end was cut by 5 bases, the J end by 3 bases, with 17 bases between. Germline lookup yields CDR1 MNHNY and CDR2 SVGAGI (reference sequence). CDR3 length equals 15 residues. CDR3 residues: CASSPRREGDYEQYF. CDR3 nucleotides: TGTGCCAGCAGTCCCCGCAGAGAGGGTGACTACGAGCAGTACTTC.

The V and J genes are TRBV7-9 and TRBJ2-1; possibly TRBD2 for D (6 bases). The V gene's germline CDR1 is SEHNR and CDR2 FQNEAQ (reference sequence). The length of the CDR3 is 17 residues. The V gene lost 5 bases and the J gene lost 0 bases, with 17 bases spanning the gap. This chain's CDR3 is CASSPPLAVGSYNEQFF. As DNA, the CDR3 is TGTGCCAGCAGCCCTCCATTAGCGGTTGGCTCCTACAATGAGCAGTTCTTC. The full variable domain, its missing parts supplied by reference TRBV7-9 and TRBJ2-1, is DTGVSQNPRHKITKRGQNVTFRCDPISEHNRLYWYRQTLGQGPEFLTYFQNEAQLEKSRLLSDRFSAERPKGSFSTLEIQRTEQGDSAMYLCASSPPLAVGSYNEQFFGPGTRLTVL.

The rearrangement joins TRBV29-1 to TRBJ2-1; no definite D call. The CDR3 is 16 residues long. Trimming removed 0 bases from V and 2 bases from J, with 14 bases in between. CDR1 and CDR2 (germline): SQVTM, ANQGSEA. CDR3 sequence (DNA): TGCAGCGTTGAAGATATCTCTAGTCCCCCCTACAATGAGCAGTTCTTC. Translating gives CSVEDISSPPYNEQFF.

J is TRBJ2-1 and V is TRBV18, with 7 bases lining up with TRBD1. Germline V CDR1 and CDR2: KGHSH, LQKENI. This CDR3 spans 14 amino acids. V shed 3 bases, J shed 8 bases, and the junction held 7 bases outside the gene matches. The CDR3 reads CASSPRQGVYEQFF. As DNA, the CDR3 is TGTGCCAGCTCACCCCGACAGGGTGTCTATGAGCAGTTCTTC.

This clone was counted a single time. The rearrangement uses TRBV2 and TRBJ1-1, with a weak D call TRBD1 (6 bases). V was shortened by 5 bases and J by 0 bases, with 16 bases between the two germline ends. Germline V gene lookup returns CDR1 SNHLY and CDR2 FYNNEI. CDR3 length: 16 residues. CDR3 residues: CASSRWLGGMNTEAFF. The CDR3 nucleotides read TGTGCCAGCAGTCGGTGGCTCGGGGGCATGAACACTGAAGCTTTCTTT. Full variable domain (rest looked up from reference TRBV2 and TRBJ1-1): EPEVTQTPSHQVTQMGQEVILRCVPISNHLYFYWYRQILGQKVEFLVSFYNNEISEKSEIFDDQFSVERPDGSNFTLKIRSTKLEDSAMYFCASSRWLGGMNTEAFFGQGTRLTVV.

V usage is TRBV9 and J usage is TRBJ1-2, with 9 bases that match TRBD1. The CDR3 loop spans 15 amino acids. The germline V gene encodes CDR1 SGDLS and CDR2 YYNGEE. Losses at the gene ends were 0 bases for V and 4 bases for J; bases not matched to a gene: 4. Here the CDR3 reads CASSVEGTGSYGYTF. Here the CDR3 DNA reads TGTGCCAGCAGCGTAGAGGGGACAGGGAGCTATGGCTACACCTTC. The whole variable domain, filled in from reference TRBV9 and TRBJ1-2, reads DSGVTQTPKHLITATGQRVTLRCSPRSGDLSVYWYQQSLDQGLQFLIQYYNGEERAKGNILERFSAQQFPDLHSELNLSSLELGDSALYFCASSVEGTGSYGYTFGSGTRLTVV.

The V and J genes are TRBV6-5 and TRBJ1-1, with a weak D call TRBD1 (6 bases). The CDR3 contains 14 residues. The V end was cut by 6 bases, the J end by 3 bases, with 14 bases between. CDR1 is MNHEY and CDR2 is SVGAGI in the germline V gene. The chain's CDR3 is CASSLTGSDTEAFF. CDR3 DNA: TGTGCCAGCAGCCTAACAGGGTCCGACACTGAAGCTTTCTTT.

This clone was observed a single time. This chain joins TRBV15 and TRBJ1-3; D is perhaps TRBD1 (5 bases). The V gene lost 2 bases and the J gene lost 4 bases, with 12 bases spanning the gap. The CDR3 spans 15 residues. Germline values: CDR1 LNHNV, CDR2 YYDKDF (reference sequence). CDR3 DNA: TGTGCCACCAGCAGAATGCAGGGTCTCGGAAACACCATATATTTT. It is translated as CATSRMQGLGNTIYF. Full variable domain (missing parts from reference TRBV15 and TRBJ1-3): DAMVIQNPRYQVTQFGKPVTLSCSQTLNHNVMYWYQQKSSQAPKLLFHYYDKDFNNEADTPDNFQSRRPNTSFCFLDIRSPGLGDTAMYLCATSRMQGLGNTIYFGEGSWLTVV.

CDR3 bases: TGTGCCAGCAGTTTATCAGGTCAGCTTGGCTACACCTTC. Its translation is CASSLSGQLGYTF. This chain connects TRBV27 to TRBJ1-2; D is unresolved. This CDR3 has 13 residues. From germline, CDR1 is MNHEY and CDR2 SMNVEV (reference sequence). With 0 bases removed from V and 7 bases from J, the gap between germline ends came to 9 bases.

V usage is TRBV6-6 and J usage is TRBJ2-7; 9 nucleotides line up with TRBD1. The CDR3 runs 18 residues. The V and J ends lost 5 bases and 3 bases, in that order; junction bases with no gene match: 17. Germline V lookup: CDR1 MNHNY, CDR2 SVGAGI (reference sequence). Here the CDR3 reads CASSPRFSGTGKVYEQYF. The CDR3, as DNA: TGTGCCAGCAGTCCTAGATTCTCCGGGACAGGGAAGGTCTACGAGCAGTACTTC.

The chain carries TRBV7-9 and TRBJ1-5, with a weak D call TRBD1 (6 bases). This CDR3 contains 14 residues. The germline V gene encodes CDR1 SEHNR and CDR2 FQNEAQ (reference sequence). The V gene lost 6 bases and the J gene lost 7 bases, with 16 bases spanning the gap. In DNA form, the CDR3 reads TGTGCCAGCAGTAAGTCAGGGGACCACCAGCCCCAGCATTTT. Translation gives CASSKSGDHQPQHF.

Here the CDR3 reads CASSLVLATDTQYF. The CDR3 DNA sequence: TGCGCCAGCAGCTTGGTACTAGCCACAGATACGCAGTATTTT. The gene calls are TRBV5-1 and TRBJ2-3; perhaps TRBD2 as D (6 bases). Trimming shortened V by 0 bases and J by 2 bases, and 7 bases separated the two germline ends. CDR1 SGHRS and CDR2 YFSETQ come from the germline V gene. CDR3 length equals 14 residues.

This rearrangement joins TRBV9 to TRBJ2-2; D could derive from TRBD1 or TRBD2 (6 bases each). The germline V gene has CDR1 SGDLS and CDR2 YYNGEE. V lost 1 base, J lost 4 bases, and 11 bases lay in between. This CDR3 region has 15 residues. The CDR3 spells CASSVQKGGTGELFF. DNA for the CDR3: TGTGCCAGCAGCGTACAGAAGGGGGGCACCGGGGAGCTGTTTTTT.

The V and J genes are TRBV28 and TRBJ2-2; D assignment may be TRBD1 or TRBD2 (5 bases each). The ends were cut back, 10 bases at V and 4 bases at J, with 31 bases in the middle. Germline V gives CDR1 MDHEN, CDR2 SYDVKM. The CDR3 has 19 amino acids. CDR3 in DNA: TGTGCCATACCACAAGTGGGACCGGTCAAAGGTGGTGTCACCGGGGAGCTGTTTTTT. Its translation is CAIPQVGPVKGGVTGELFF.

The chain joins TRBV2 to TRBJ2-7; 8 positions match TRBD2. Trimming cost V 6 bases and J 2 bases; bases outside gene matches: 9. Germline V gene data show CDR1 as SNHLY and CDR2 as FYNNEI. The length of the CDR3 is 15 residues. The CDR3 loop reads CASSLNSGGTYEQYF. CDR3 sequence (DNA): TGTGCCAGCAGCCTAAACAGCGGGGGAACCTACGAGCAGTACTTC.

CDR3 coding DNA: TGTGCCAGCAGCCAAGGGGATGAGGAGTACAATGAGCAGTTCTTC. Protein: CASSQGDEEYNEQFF. The V call is TRBV3-1 (or the pseudogene TRBV3-2), the J call TRBJ2-1; unclear D gene. The V end lost 1 base, the J end lost 4 bases, and 11 bases lay between the germline ends. Germline V lookup: CDR1 LGHDT, CDR2 YNNKEL (reference sequence). CDR3 length: 15 amino acids.

This clone was seen a handful of times. This sequence joins TRBV24-1 and TRBJ2-1; TRBD1 matches at 9 bases. The CDR3 spans 17 residues. The J segment lost 1 base and the V segment lost 4 bases, leaving 7 bases of the junction unmatched. Germline V gene lookup returns CDR1 KGHDR and CDR2 SFDVKD. The CDR3 here is CATSDPSGTGSYNEQFF. In nucleotides, the CDR3 is TGTGCCACCAGTGACCCCTCCGGGACAGGGTCCTACAATGAGCAGTTCTTC.

This chain joins TRBV27 and TRBJ2-7; 9 positions agree with TRBD1. CDR3 length: 14 amino acids. The V gene end was trimmed by 2 bases and the J gene end by 6 bases; junction bases not matched to a gene: 5. Germline values: CDR1 MNHEY, CDR2 SMNVEV (reference sequence). The CDR3 loop reads CASSLKGQGREQYF. The DNA for the CDR3 is TGTGCCAGCAGTTTAAAGGGACAGGGCCGCGAGCAGTACTTC.